Listed here are 23 T cell receptor beta chains from one sample, sequenced in a study of a mutant IDH1 vaccine in newly diagnosed glioma. The time point here: baseline, week 1 (first vaccination visit). Described treatment: pre-vaccination baseline after standard-of-care therapy. Repertoires were generated with immunoSEQ multiplex PCR, while TCRdb's copy carries only in-frame clones and drops some. This table holds about 68,000 clones, less than 85% found once. Sequenced material: PBMCs, taken from a glioma patient treated with radiotherapy, temozolomide or both. These receptors all come from a man between 45 and 60 years old with glioma.

This rearrangement joins TRBV5-1 to TRBJ2-6; a weak D match, TRBD2 (6 bases). V was pared by 5 bases and J by 3 bases, with 12 bases between. CDR1 and CDR2 from the germline V gene are SGHRS and YFSETQ. The CDR3 is 15 residues long. Written as DNA, the CDR3 is TGCGCCAGCAGTCGCGGAGGGTATGGGGCCAACGTCCTGACTTTC. This encodes CASSRGGYGANVLTF. Supplemented by reference TRBV5-1 and TRBJ2-6, the full variable domain reads KAGVTQTPRYLIKTRGQQVTLSCSPISGHRSVSWYQQTPGQGLQFLFEYFSETQRNKGNFPGRFSGRQFSNSRSEMNVSTLELGDSALYLCASSRGGYGANVLTFGAGSRLTVL.

The chain uses TRBV5-1 and TRBJ1-1; D is ambiguous. V lost 0 bases and J 1 base, leaving 10 bases between the germline ends. CDR1 and CDR2 from the germline V gene are SGHRS and YFSETQ. The CDR3 is made up of 15 amino acids. CDR3 DNA: TGCGCCAGCAGCTTGGGGGTTGGGCAGAACACTGAAGCTTTCTTT. Translation gives CASSLGVGQNTEAFF.

The chain couples TRBV4-2 to TRBJ2-3; tentative D call: TRBD2 (7 bases). This CDR3 region has 16 residues. CDR1 is LGHNA, CDR2 YNFKEQ, per germline. Between the trimmed V and J ends, which lost 0 bases and 3 bases, there was a span of 13 bases. CDR3 in DNA: TGTGCCAGCAGCCAAGATAGGGGGGGCAGGACAGATACGCAGTATTTT. As protein: CASSQDRGGRTDTQYF.

The chain couples TRBV5-1 to TRBJ1-5; 8 bases align to TRBD1. The CDR3 has 14 amino acids. V lost 2 bases and J lost 6; bases outside the gene matches: 4. The germline CDR1 and CDR2 sequences are SGHRS and YFSETQ. The CDR3 sequence: CASSFGQGGQPQHF. The DNA of the CDR3 is TGCGCCAGCAGCTTCGGACAGGGTGGTCAGCCCCAGCATTTT. The complete variable domain, with remaining parts taken from reference TRBV5-1 and TRBJ1-5, reads KAGVTQTPRYLIKTRGQQVTLSCSPISGHRSVSWYQQTPGQGLQFLFEYFSETQRNKGNFPGRFSGRQFSNSRSEMNVSTLELGDSALYLCASSFGQGGQPQHFGDGTRLSIL.

J is TRBJ1-6 and V is TRBV9, with 7 bases that match TRBD1. With 4 bases clipped from V and 6 bases from J, the junction kept 10 bases outside the gene matches. The CDR3 runs to 16 residues. The V gene's germline CDR1 is SGDLS and CDR2 YYNGEE. The CDR3 sequence: CASSRDPGQTNSPLHF. CDR3 sequence (DNA): TGTGCCAGCAGCCGAGACCCGGGACAGACTAATTCACCCCTCCACTTT.

The genes are TRBV5-6 and TRBJ1-2, with D unclear. The CDR3 is 12 residues long. Germline loops: CDR1 SGHDT, CDR2 YYEEEE. Trimming took off 5 bases at V and 4 bases at J, with 9 bases between the two ends. The DNA of the CDR3 is TGTGCCAGCAGTCCAGGATTCTATGGCTACACCTTC. Protein: CASSPGFYGYTF. The full variable domain, completed using reference TRBV5-6 and TRBJ1-2, is DAGVTQSPTHLIKTRGQQVTLRCSPKSGHDTVSWYQQALGQGPQFIFQYYEEEERQRGNFPDRFSGHQFPNYSSELNVNALLLGDSALYLCASSPGFYGYTFGSGTRLTVV.

The chain employs TRBV15 and TRBJ1-5; possibly TRBD1 for D (6 bases). Germline CDR1 is LNHNV and CDR2 is YYDKDF (reference sequence). Trimming removed 5 bases at V and 4 bases at J, with 12 bases between. The CDR3 length is 14 residues. CDR3 DNA sequence: TGTGCCACCAGCGGCTGGACAGAGAATCAGCCCCAGCATTTT. As protein: CATSGWTENQPQHF.

The V gene is TRBV9, the J gene TRBJ2-1, with 11 nucleotides matching TRBD2. CDR1 SGDLS and CDR2 YYNGEE come from the germline V gene. CDR3 length: 16 amino acids. The junction had 8 bases not matched to a gene; V was cut back by 2 bases and J by 7 bases. The CDR3 protein is CASSVGLTSGDNEQFF. The CDR3 coding sequence is TGTGCCAGCAGCGTGGGACTGACTAGCGGGGATAATGAGCAGTTCTTC.

The chain carries TRBV25-1 and TRBJ2-7; 8 bases match TRBD1. Germline CDR1 is MGHDK and CDR2 is SYGVNS. There are 16 residues in the CDR3. Losses at the gene ends were 6 bases for V and 3 bases for J; bases not matched to a gene: 13. As DNA, the CDR3 is TGTGCCAGCAGAAAAGAATCGGGACAGGCTAACTACGAGCAGTACTTC. Translated: CASRKESGQANYEQYF.

The V gene is TRBV5-1, the J gene TRBJ2-1, with TRBD1 matching 8 bases. With V trimmed by 4 bases and J by 6 bases, 9 bases remained unmatched. The CDR3 runs 15 residues. The V gene's germline CDR1 is SGHRS and CDR2 YFSETQ. DNA for the CDR3: TGCGCCAGCAGCCCCCGGACAGGGTCCCTCAATGAGCAGTTCTTC. This gives the protein CASSPRTGSLNEQFF.

The chain uses TRBV5-6 and TRBJ2-5; D is unclear. V lost 0 bases and J 0 bases, leaving 6 bases between the germline ends. This CDR3 has 14 amino acids. Germline V gene sequence: CDR1 SGHDT, CDR2 YYEEEE. DNA of the CDR3: TGTGCCAGCAGCTTGGGACCAAACCAAGAGACCCAGTACTTC. Its translation: CASSLGPNQETQYF.

This chain joins TRBV7-2 and TRBJ1-4; TRBD1 aligns across 11 bases. The CDR3 sequence is 14 residues long. V lost 3 bases, J lost 7 bases, and 1 base stayed unmatched. Germline assignment: CDR1 SGHTA and CDR2 FQGNSA. Here the CDR3 reads CASSLDRGREKLFF. In DNA, the CDR3 is TGTGCCAGCAGCTTGGACAGGGGGCGTGAAAAACTGTTTTTT.

V usage is TRBV2 and J usage is TRBJ1-2; 7 positions agree with TRBD1. The length of the CDR3 is 13 residues. The germline gives CDR1 SNHLY, CDR2 FYNNEI. V dropped 5 bases and J dropped 7; count of bases not matched to a gene: 7. The CDR3 loop is CASSLRTGSGYTF. The CDR3 DNA sequence: TGTGCCAGCAGTCTCCGGACAGGTTCTGGCTACACCTTC.

This clone was found a few times. The genes are TRBV15 and TRBJ2-7, with D tentatively TRBD2 (6 bases). Germline CDR1 reads LNHNV; CDR2 reads YYDKDF (reference sequence). The V and J ends lost 0 bases and 5 bases respectively, with 14 bases between them. This CDR3 region has 15 residues. The CDR3 DNA reads TGTGCCACCAGCAGAGACTTCGGGGGAGCGGACGAGCAGTACTTC. Its protein is CATSRDFGGADEQYF.

The V gene is TRBV5-1, the J gene TRBJ2-1, with 9 positions matching TRBD1. From germline, CDR1 is SGHRS and CDR2 YFSETQ. The CDR3 contains 15 residues. The ends lost 4 bases at V and 4 bases at J; junction bases unmatched: 6. As DNA, the CDR3 is TGCGCCAGCAGCCTAAGACAGGGGGGGTACAATGAGCAGTTCTTC. Encoded protein: CASSLRQGGYNEQFF.

The chain has TRBV9 and TRBJ2-5; 7 nucleotides agree with TRBD2. J lost 4 bases, V lost 2 bases, and 8 bases had no gene match. The CDR3 covers 15 residues. The germline V gene encodes CDR1 SGDLS and CDR2 YYNGEE. The CDR3 reads CASSVGWGGTETQYF. In DNA form, the CDR3 reads TGTGCCAGCAGCGTGGGGTGGGGGGGGACAGAGACCCAGTACTTC.

The chain employs TRBV30 and TRBJ1-2; TRBD1 aligns across 9 bases. The germline V gene has CDR1 GTSNPN and CDR2 SVGIG (reference sequence). V shed 3 bases and J 4 bases; nucleotides not matched to a gene: 12. This CDR3 is 16 amino acids long. The CDR3 sequence is CAWSALNRGLGYGYTF. The CDR3 nucleotides read TGTGCCTGGAGCGCCCTGAACAGGGGGCTAGGCTATGGCTACACCTTC.

The V call is TRBV5-1, the J call TRBJ2-7; D unclear. The CDR3 has 15 residues. V lost 0 bases to trimming and J lost 0 bases, with 10 bases between them. The V gene's germline CDR1 is SGHRS and CDR2 YFSETQ. CDR3 sequence reads: CASSLGGQSSYEQYF. The CDR3 coding sequence is TGCGCCAGCAGCTTGGGCGGCCAAAGCTCCTACGAGCAGTACTTC.

The rearrangement joins TRBV5-6 to TRBJ1-2; D gene unclear. This CDR3 has 12 amino acids. Germline V CDR1 and CDR2: SGHDT, YYEEEE. Trimming took off 1 base at V and 8 bases at J, with 9 bases between the two ends. CDR3 protein: CASSLSLGGYTF. The CDR3 DNA reads as TGTGCCAGCAGCTTGTCTCTAGGGGGCTACACCTTC.

The chain carries TRBV4-2 and TRBJ1-2; 7 nucleotides agree with TRBD1. Trimming at V came to 0 bases and at J to 5 bases, leaving 6 bases not matched to a gene. This CDR3 spans 15 amino acids. Germline assignment: CDR1 LGHNA and CDR2 YNFKEQ. CDR3 protein: CASSQELARGYGYTF. CDR3 coding DNA: TGTGCCAGCAGCCAAGAACTAGCCAGGGGGTATGGCTACACCTTC.

This clone was recorded a few times. The chain joins TRBV30 to TRBJ1-2, with a weak D call TRBD1 (6 bases). V lost 3 bases to trimming and J lost 4 bases, with 12 bases between them. Germline-derived CDR1 and CDR2 are GTSNPN and SVGIG (reference sequence). The CDR3 contains 13 residues. For the CDR3, the DNA is TGTGCCTGGAGCTCCCTCAGGGGCTATGGCTACACCTTC. As protein: CAWSSLRGYGYTF.

The rearrangement links TRBV5-6 to TRBJ1-2; 8 bases align to TRBD1. Germline V gene data show CDR1 as SGHDT and CDR2 as YYEEEE. The J segment lost 1 base and the V segment lost 5 bases, leaving 4 bases of the junction unmatched. The CDR3 is made up of 14 amino acids. Here the CDR3 DNA reads TGTGCCAGCAGATCCAGGGGGCTTAACTATGGCTACACCTTC. It codes for CASRSRGLNYGYTF.

The gene calls are TRBV6-1 and TRBJ1-1; the match to TRBD1 covers 10 bases. The CDR3 sequence is 17 residues long. Trimming removed 3 bases from V and 1 base from J; junction bases left unmatched: 8. Germline V gene data show CDR1 as MNHNS and CDR2 as SASEGT. CDR3 in DNA: TGTGCCAGCAGTGACCGGACAGGGGGTCGAAGGAACACTGAAGCTTTCTTT. Its translation is CASSDRTGGRRNTEAFF.